This T cell receptor beta chain was recorded in a study of cytomegalovirus exposure and HLA in healthy donors. Study context: In a previous analysis, 100 million to 140 million unique TCR beta sequences were found from about 179 million T cells. Whole-study findings and limits: The later analysis indicated that the majority of CMV-associated TCR beta chains appeared HLA-restricted. Reportedly, diagnosis of cytomegalovirus status by the classifier showed high specificity and sensitivity.

The CDR3 contains 14 residues. Germline values: CDR1 SEHNR, CDR2 FQNEAQ (reference sequence). Trimming left V 2 bases short and J 7 bases short, with 12 bases between. 60 Vbeta and 13 Jbeta primers were used in PCR. Here immunoSEQ multiplex PCR was the method, and the copy in TCRdb shows in-frame clones only, minus some. The sample holds around 150,000 clones, 50% to 75% seen once. This clone occurred a few times. Its antigen remains unidentified. Sequenced: PBMCs. The rearrangement uses TRBV7-9 and TRBJ2-1; D perhaps matches TRBD2 (5 bases). The TCR sequence derives from a woman aged 60 to 75 in good health and CMV-seropositive. DNA of the CDR3: TGTGCCAGCAGCTTAACACTAGTCATAAATGAGCAGTTCTTC. It codes for CASSLTLVINEQFF.